This T cell receptor beta chain came from a study of CD8+ T cells in alopecia areata. Study-level information: Treated patients received oral tofacitinib, 5 to 10 mg twice daily. Overall study findings and caveats: Compared with normal scalp, lesional scalp had higher clonality and more expanded CD8+ clones. Among patients, TCR sharing was less clear than in mice, a difference possibly due in part to HLA diversity in the patient population.

In regard to this clone: What it binds is not known.

Reverse transcribed after extraction, RNA yielded cDNA as the sequencing template. Sequencing was performed with immunoSEQ multiplex PCR; in TCRdb, only in-frame clones are kept and a portion is missing. Of more than 150,000 clones detected, 59% appear once; the ten largest clones hold about 15%. Specimens obtained from alopecia areata patients comprised lesional scalp punch biopsies and peripheral blood. This CDR3 has 14 amino acids. V was trimmed by 5 bases and J by 7 bases, leaving 20 bases between them. CDR1 SQVTM and CDR2 ANQGSEA come from the germline V gene. The V gene is TRBV29-1, the J gene TRBJ1-1, with D perhaps matching TRBD1 (6 bases). Specimen: CD4+ T cells sorted from blood, collected at week 0. The receptor was derived from a human donor with alopecia areata. The CDR3 nucleotides are TGCAGCGTTAAGAAAAGGACAGTGAATCATGAAGCTTTCTTT. Translating gives CSVKKRTVNHEAFF.